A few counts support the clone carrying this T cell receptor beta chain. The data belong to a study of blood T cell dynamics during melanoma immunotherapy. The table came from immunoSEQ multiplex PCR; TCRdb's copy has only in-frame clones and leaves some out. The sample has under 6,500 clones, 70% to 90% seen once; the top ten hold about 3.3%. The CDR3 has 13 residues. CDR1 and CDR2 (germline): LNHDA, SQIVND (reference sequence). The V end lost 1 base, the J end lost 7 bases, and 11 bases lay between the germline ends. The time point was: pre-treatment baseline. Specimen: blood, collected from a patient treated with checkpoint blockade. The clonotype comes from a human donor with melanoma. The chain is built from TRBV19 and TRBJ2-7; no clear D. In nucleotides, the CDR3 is TGTGCCAGTAGTATAGTCCCCGGGCGGGAGCAGTACTTC. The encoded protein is CASSIVPGREQYF. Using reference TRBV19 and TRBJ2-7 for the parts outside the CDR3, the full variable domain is DGGITQSPKYLFRKEGQNVTLSCEQNLNHDAMYWYRQDPGQGLRLIYYSQIVNDFQKGDIAEGYSVSREKKESFPLTVTSAQKNPTAFYLCASSIVPGREQYFGPGTRLTVT.